The clone carrying this T cell receptor (beta chain) came up once. Its cognate antigen is unknown. With 5 bases removed from V and 10 bases from J, the gap between germline ends came to 17 bases. The CDR3 is 13 amino acids. Germline loops: CDR1 SGHVS, CDR2 FQNEAQ. TCRdb fed the RT-PCR reads into MiXCR, producing one record per CDR3 protein. The table includes 700,000 to 900,000 distinct CDR3 sequences, over 20% detected once. This sample was taken from a study of response to subunit inactivated influenza vaccine. Whole-study findings and limits: Authors suggested few new T cells are recruited by each seasonal influenza vaccination.

This rearrangement joins TRBV7-8 to TRBJ1-1; D remains unclear. The clonotype comes from a man in his fifties who received an inactivated influenza vaccine. Sample: PBMCs from blood, taken less than 6 days after vaccination. The CDR3 protein is CASSIARETLAFF. For the CDR3, the DNA is TGTGCCAGCAGCATCGCGCGAGAGACTTTAGCTTTCTTT. Together with reference TRBV7-8 and TRBJ1-1, the CDR3 gives the full variable domain: GAGVSQSPRYKVAKRGQDVALRCDPISGHVSLFWYQQALGQGPEFLTYFQNEAQLDKSGLPSDRFFAERPEGSVSTLKIQRTQQEDSAVYLCASSIARETLAFFGQGTRLTVV.